These T cell receptor beta chains were read from a single sample in a study of cytomegalovirus exposure and HLA in healthy donors. The table came from immunoSEQ multiplex PCR; TCRdb's copy has only in-frame clones and leaves some out. The sample yields more than 150,000 clones, roughly 82% seen once. The sequenced sample was PBMCs. The source is a woman aged 50 to 65 in good health and CMV-seropositive. The CDR3 runs from the conserved cysteine through the conserved F or W. The D gene is left open where the match is weak. Clone size appears in some rows only: once, few, many, or a class for an expanded clone.

d_call j_call clone_size v_call cdr3_aa cdr3_nt
TRBD1 TRBJ1-1 NA TRBV7-2 CASSAIQGFGTEAFF TGTGCCAGCAGCGCTATACAGGGGTTCGGCACTGAAGCTTTCTTT
NA TRBJ2-7 NA TRBV7-2 CASSLAPTYEQYF TGTGCCAGCAGCTTAGCCCCTACCTACGAGCAGTACTTC
NA TRBJ1-6 NA TRBV5-1 CASSSGQFSYNSPLHF TGCGCCAGCAGCTCAGGACAGTTCTCCTATAATTCACCCCTCCACTTT
NA TRBJ2-3 few TRBV19 CATYPGGLTDTQYF TGTGCCACCTACCCGGGGGGCCTCACAGATACGCAGTATTTT
TRBD1 TRBJ1-2 NA TRBV29-1 CSVEDRRRGGTGGSYGYTF TGCAGCGTTGAAGATAGAAGACGCGGGGGGACAGGGGGTAGCTATGGCTACACCTTC
NA TRBJ1-5 once TRBV27 CASSLSPGINQPQHF TGTGCCAGCAGTTTGAGTCCAGGGATCAATCAGCCCCAGCATTTT
TRBD2 TRBJ2-2 NA TRBV11-2 CASSLGTSAGELFF TGTGCCAGCAGCCTCGGGACTAGCGCCGGGGAGCTGTTTTTT
NA TRBJ1-6 NA TRBV7-9 CASSLETGHNSPLHF TGTGCCAGCAGCTTAGAGACAGGCCACAATTCACCCCTCCACTTT
NA TRBJ1-2 NA TRBV13 CASSLPLPTVGQEGYTF TGTGCCAGCAGCTTACCACTACCGACAGTGGGGCAAGAGGGCTACACCTTC
TRBD1 TRBJ1-1 NA TRBV5-1 CASNTPGGRDTEAFF TGCGCCAGCAACACCCCAGGGGGTCGGGACACTGAAGCTTTCTTT
NA TRBJ2-7 NA TRBV7-2 CASSLGGGSYEQYF TGTGCCAGCAGCTTAGGAGGGGGTTCCTACGAGCAGTACTTC
TRBD2 TRBJ2-7 NA TRBV27 CASSLRTSSYEQYF TGTGCCAGCAGTTTAAGGACTAGCAGCTACGAGCAGTACTTC
NA TRBJ2-7 NA TRBV5-6 CASSRSYEQYF TGTGCCAGCAGCCGGTCCTACGAGCAGTACTTC
TRBD2 TRBJ2-2 NA TRBV7-3 CASRSGSGGSGELFF TGTGCCAGCAGATCTGGCAGCGGGGGGTCCGGGGAGCTGTTTTTT
TRBD1 TRBJ2-2 once TRBV5-1 CASSLEQGGTGELFF TGCGCCAGCAGCTTGGAACAGGGGGGCACCGGGGAGCTGTTTTTT
NA TRBJ1-2 NA TRBV30 CAWSQDGYYGYTF TGTGCCTGGAGTCAAGACGGGTACTATGGCTACACCTTC
NA TRBJ2-7 NA TRBV21-1 CASSKGSKGQSFYEQYF TGTGCCAGCAGCAAAGGAAGTAAGGGACAGTCCTTCTACGAGCAGTACTTC
NA TRBJ1-3 NA TRBV5-1 CASSLAGSGNTIYF TGCGCCAGCAGCTTGGCAGGGTCAGGAAACACCATATATTTT
NA TRBJ1-5 NA TRBV6-1 CASIARGNSNQPQHF TGTGCCAGCATTGCGCGGGGTAATAGCAATCAGCCCCAGCATTTT
TRBD2 TRBJ2-3 NA TRBV9 CASSVAGGDTQYF TGTGCCAGCAGCGTTGCGGGAGGAGATACGCAGTATTTT
TRBD1 TRBJ2-7 NA TRBV19 CASSVGTGGGYEQYF TGTGCCAGTAGTGTAGGGACAGGGGGTGGCTACGAGCAGTACTTC
TRBD1 TRBJ1-5 NA TRBV7-2 CASSSDRVSQPQHF TGTGCCAGCAGCTCTGACAGGGTGAGTCAGCCCCAGCATTTT
TRBD1 TRBJ2-7 NA TRBV7-9 CASSFRQGYEQYF TGTGCCAGCAGCTTTCGACAGGGCTACGAGCAGTACTTC
TRBD1 TRBJ2-4 NA TRBV2 CASSGMGQGNIQYF TGTGCCAGCAGTGGCATGGGACAGGGAAACATTCAGTACTTC
TRBD1 TRBJ1-1 NA TRBV7-9 CASSSGQGGSNTEAFF TGTGCCAGCAGCTCGGGACAGGGAGGGTCGAACACTGAAGCTTTCTTT
NA TRBJ1-1 NA TRBV28 CASAGRTEAFF TGTGCCAGCGCGGGGAGAACTGAAGCTTTCTTT
NA TRBJ1-4 NA TRBV6-5 CASSGAAVNEKLFF TGTGCCAGCAGTGGGGCCGCCGTTAATGAAAAACTGTTTTTT
TRBD1 TRBJ1-1 NA TRBV10-1 CAGLRPGTGRLLNTEAFF TGCGCCGGACTGAGACCTGGGACAGGAAGGCTTTTGAACACTGAAGCTTTCTTT
TRBD2 TRBJ2-3 NA TRBV7-2 CASSLVSSGGGSDTQYF TGTGCCAGCAGCTTAGTGTCTAGCGGGGGGGGCTCAGATACGCAGTATTTT
TRBD1 TRBJ1-1 NA TRBV11-2 CASVHRGARDTEAFF TGTGCCAGCGTCCACAGGGGGGCAAGGGACACTGAAGCTTTCTTT
TRBD1 TRBJ2-3 NA TRBV7-8 CASSSRDRGSDTQYF TGTGCCAGCAGCTCAAGGGACAGGGGGTCAGATACGCAGTATTTT
NA TRBJ1-2 NA TRBV11-2 CASSLTGPYGYTF TGTGCCAGCAGCTTAACGGGTCCCTATGGCTACACCTTC
NA TRBJ2-4 NA TRBV6-5 CASTPLGGGKNIQYF TGTGCCAGCACCCCGCTGGGGGGAGGAAAAAACATTCAGTACTTC
TRBD1 TRBJ1-3 NA TRBV7-2 CASSRDRVTGNTIYF TGTGCCAGCAGCCGAGACAGGGTCACTGGAAACACCATATATTTT
NA TRBJ2-7 once TRBV5-6 CASSHQRERSYEQYF TGTGCCAGCAGCCACCAGAGGGAAAGGTCCTACGAGCAGTACTTC
TRBD2 TRBJ2-7 once TRBV13 CASSLGRSGGYEQYF TGTGCCAGCAGCTTAGGCCGTAGCGGGGGTTACGAGCAGTACTTC
NA TRBJ1-3 NA TRBV7-2 CASSLNSASGNTIYF TGTGCCAGCAGCTTAAACTCCGCCTCTGGAAACACCATATATTTT
NA TRBJ2-1 NA TRBV6-5 CASSYSRVGEQFF TGTGCCAGCAGTTACTCGAGGGTGGGGGAGCAGTTCTTC
NA TRBJ1-1 few TRBV7-2 CASSLYRTEAFF TGTGCCAGCAGCCTTTACAGGACTGAAGCTTTCTTT
TRBD1 TRBJ2-7 few TRBV6-1 CASRTGQGSYEQYF TGTGCCAGCAGGACCGGACAGGGGTCCTACGAGCAGTACTTC
TRBD1 TRBJ2-7 NA TRBV2 CAVHLQGATYEQYF TGTGCCGTCCACCTCCAGGGGGCCACCTACGAGCAGTACTTC
NA TRBJ2-5 NA TRBV30 CAWSGQTKETQYF TGTGCCTGGAGTGGACAGACAAAAGAGACCCAGTACTTC
NA TRBJ2-3 once TRBV7-2 CASSFRGFPDTQYF TGTGCCAGCAGCTTTCGGGGGTTTCCAGATACGCAGTATTTT
NA TRBJ1-2 NA TRBV27 CASSLDRTRGGYTF TGTGCCAGCAGTTTAGACCGTACGCGGGGTGGCTACACCTTC
NA TRBJ2-2 NA TRBV10-1 CASSDEPSTTGELFF TGCGCCAGCAGTGACGAGCCGTCTACTACCGGGGAGCTGTTTTTT
TRBD2 TRBJ2-1 NA TRBV6-1 CASSEAFPGGTPFF TGTGCCAGCAGTGAAGCGTTCCCGGGGGGGACACCGTTCTTC
NA TRBJ2-3 few TRBV6-5 CASSYGRTDTQYF TGTGCCAGCAGTTACGGGCGCACAGATACGCAGTATTTT
NA TRBJ1-5 NA TRBV6-6 CASSYPLPSGDQPQHF TGTGCCAGCAGTTACCCTCTACCGTCAGGCGATCAGCCCCAGCATTTT
TRBD1 TRBJ2-2 NA TRBV5-1 CASSLRDRDVTGELFF TGCGCCAGCAGCTTGCGGGACAGGGATGTCACCGGGGAGCTGTTTTTT
TRBD2 TRBJ2-1 once TRBV5-4 CASSPTSGGAVEQFF TGTGCCAGCAGCCCAACTAGCGGGGGGGCGGTTGAGCAGTTCTTC